A single sample gave rise to the 26 T cell receptor beta chains below, sequenced in a study of blood T cell repertoires in COVID-19. Sequencing used immunoSEQ multiplex PCR; TCRdb keeps in-frame clones, though not all of them. The data hold 90,000 to 120,000 clones, with about four fifths observed a single time. The sample taken for sequencing was peripheral blood. The origin of the receptors is a man in his fifties or sixties with acute or convalescent COVID-19.

V gene TRBV3-1 (or the pseudogene TRBV3-2) combines with J gene TRBJ2-4; D uncertain. The CDR3 length is 12 residues. CDR1 LGHDT and CDR2 YNNKEL come from the germline V gene (reference sequence). V lost 0 bases and J 7 bases, leaving 4 bases between the germline ends. As DNA, the CDR3 is TGTGCCAGCAGCCAAGATCTCAACATTCAGTACTTC. Its protein is CASSQDLNIQYF.

For the CDR3, the DNA is TGCGCCAGCAGCTTGACTAGCGGGAACGATGAGCAGTTCTTC. Translation: CASSLTSGNDEQFF. J is TRBJ2-1 and V is TRBV5-1, with TRBD2 matching over 10 bases. Germline V CDR1 and CDR2: SGHRS, YFSETQ. The CDR3 runs 14 residues. Trimming took 1 base from V and 8 from J; bases not matched to a gene: 3.

On this clone itself: A read error may produce the germline difference seen at one junction end. The chain joins TRBV7-7 to TRBJ1-1; no firm D call. The CDR3 has 13 residues. The V gene's germline CDR1 is SSHAT and CDR2 FNYEAQ (reference sequence). In nucleotides, the CDR3 is TGTGCTAGCAGCTTAGACTTGAACACTGAAGCTTTCTTT. Protein sequence: CASSLDLNTEAFF.

This chain connects TRBV30 to TRBJ1-6, with 8 bases aligning to TRBD1. V dropped 7 bases and J dropped 5; count of bases not matched to a gene: 4. This CDR3 spans 13 amino acids. Germline V gene data show CDR1 as GTSNPN and CDR2 as SVGIG (reference sequence). CDR3 sequence reads: CASGQAHNSPLHF. The CDR3 nucleotides are TGTGCCTCGGGACAGGCCCATAATTCACCCCTCCACTTT.

This sequence joins TRBV4-1 and TRBJ2-6, with 10 bases fitting TRBD2. Germline loops: CDR1 MGHRA, CDR2 YSYEKL. Trimming cost V 2 bases and J 2 bases; bases outside gene matches: 6. The CDR3 extends over 18 amino acids. CDR3 in DNA: TGCGCCAGCAGCCAAATGCTAGCGGGAGCCCCTGGGGCCAACGTCCTGACTTTC. Encoded protein: CASSQMLAGAPGANVLTF.

This clone was recorded once. The V and J genes are TRBV9 and TRBJ2-5, with a possible D match to TRBD2 (6 bases). Trimming removed 4 bases from V and 5 bases from J, with 15 bases in between. Germline CDR1 and CDR2: SGDLS and YYNGEE. The CDR3 is made up of 14 amino acids. CDR3 residues: CASSLTGLSETQYF. In DNA, the CDR3 is TGTGCCAGCAGCCTTACTGGACTAAGTGAGACCCAGTACTTC.

This sequence joins TRBV20-1 and TRBJ1-2; D is ambiguous. The germline gives CDR1 DFQATT, CDR2 SNEGSKA (reference sequence). CDR3 size: 11 residues. The V end was cut by 1 base, the J end by 5 bases, with 5 bases between. CDR3 in amino acids: CSARGRYGYTF. The CDR3 nucleotides read TGCAGTGCTAGAGGCAGATATGGCTACACCTTC.

The chain joins TRBV5-6 to TRBJ1-3; no clear D. The V and J ends lost 0 bases and 0 bases respectively, with 7 bases between them. The CDR3 covers 15 residues. Germline loops: CDR1 SGHDT, CDR2 YYEEEE. CDR3 coding DNA: TGTGCCAGCAGCTTGGGCCGAGGCTCTGGAAACACCATATATTTT. Residues: CASSLGRGSGNTIYF.

The rearrangement links TRBV5-5 to TRBJ2-3; D is unresolved. V lost 6 bases, J lost 5 bases, and 16 bases lay in between. CDR3 length: 14 residues. CDR1 and CDR2 from the germline V gene are SGHKS and YYEKEE (reference sequence). The CDR3 DNA sequence: TGTGCCAGCAACTCTTTAAGAGGTGGAGATACGCAGTATTTT. Translated, it gives CASNSLRGGDTQYF.

V and J are TRBV19 and TRBJ2-3; 11 bases line up with TRBD2. The CDR3 has 16 amino acids. V shed 5 bases and J 6 bases; nucleotides not matched to a gene: 10. CDR1 and CDR2 from the germline V gene are LNHDA and SQIVND (reference sequence). CDR3 DNA: TGTGCCAGTAGTCCCCGGACTAGCGGGCTGTGGGATACGCAGTATTTT. Amino acid sequence: CASSPRTSGLWDTQYF. Full variable domain (outside the CDR3, taken from reference TRBV19 and TRBJ2-3): DGGITQSPKYLFRKEGQNVTLSCEQNLNHDAMYWYRQDPGQGLRLIYYSQIVNDFQKGDIAEGYSVSREKKESFPLTVTSAQKNPTAFYLCASSPRTSGLWDTQYFGPGTRLTVL.

V gene TRBV12-3 or TRBV12-4 combines with J gene TRBJ1-2; maybe TRBD1 (6 bases). The CDR3 length is 12 residues. V dropped 1 base and J dropped 14 bases, with 14 bases sitting between them. The CDR3 is CASSLEGGLLTF. The DNA of the CDR3 is TGTGCCAGCAGTTTAGAGGGGGGGTTATTAACCTTC.

This clone has just one count. Other DNA sequences from this sample encode an identical CDR3 as well. V and J are TRBV18 and TRBJ1-1, with D maybe TRBD1 (5 bases). This CDR3 spans 15 amino acids. Germline V gene sequence: CDR1 KGHSH, CDR2 LQKENI. The germline V and J ends were trimmed by 3 bases and 1 base, with 12 bases remaining between them. This CDR3 is CASSPGQVPNTEAFF. The CDR3 nucleotides are TGTGCCAGCTCACCGGGGCAAGTCCCGAACACTGAAGCTTTCTTT.

About this clone itself: One junction end does not reproduce the germline sequence, and a read error may be involved. The chain uses TRBV7-7 and TRBJ2-1, with 8 bases identical to TRBD1. Germline assignment: CDR1 SSHAT and CDR2 FNYEAQ (reference sequence). The CDR3 loop spans 14 amino acids. CDR3 in DNA: TGTGCTAGCAGCCCGGACAGGGTCTCTAATGAGCAGTTCTTC. This sequence encodes CASSPDRVSNEQFF.

The chain recombines TRBV19 with TRBJ1-4; 7 nucleotides match TRBD1. V was clipped by 3 bases and J by 7 bases; unmatched bases: 8. CDR1 is LNHDA, CDR2 SQIVND, per germline (reference sequence). The CDR3 extends over 15 amino acids. CDR3: CASSMSGTVSEKLFF. The CDR3 bases are TGTGCCAGTAGTATGAGTGGGACAGTCTCTGAAAAACTGTTTTTT.

This chain uses TRBV19 with TRBJ2-7; 9 nucleotides align to TRBD1. The CDR3 runs 15 residues. The germline V gene encodes CDR1 LNHDA and CDR2 SQIVND (reference sequence). With 5 bases clipped from V and 1 base from J, the junction kept 6 bases outside the gene matches. The CDR3 sequence is CASSGSGTGSYEQYF. The CDR3 DNA reads as TGTGCCAGTAGTGGGTCCGGGACAGGGTCCTACGAGCAGTACTTC.

The chain is built from TRBV25-1 and TRBJ1-5, with a weak D call TRBD1 (5 bases). The CDR3 totals 15 residues. Trimming took 3 bases from V and 0 from J, leaving 9 bases between them. Germline values: CDR1 MGHDK, CDR2 SYGVNS. CDR3 in DNA: TGTGCCAGCAGTGATGGCAGGGTTAGCAATCAGCCCCAGCATTTT. Protein product: CASSDGRVSNQPQHF.

This clone has a single count. V is TRBV27 and J is TRBJ2-1; 11 bases agree with TRBD2. The trim removed 5 bases at V and 4 bases at J, leaving 7 bases unmatched. There are 16 residues in the CDR3. Looked up from germline, CDR1 is MNHEY and CDR2 is SMNVEV (reference sequence). The CDR3 sequence: CASSLTGTSGYNEQFF. The CDR3 DNA reads TGTGCCAGCAGTCTCACCGGGACTAGCGGTTACAATGAGCAGTTCTTC.

The CDR3 loop is CASSLRTQSEQYF. CDR3 nucleotides: TGTGCCAGCAGTTTAAGGACACAGAGCGAGCAGTACTTC. The J gene is TRBJ2-7, the V gene TRBV28; tentatively, D is TRBD1 (5 bases). V lost 2 bases to trimming and J lost 6 bases, with 11 bases between them. The CDR3 is 13 residues long. The germline V gene encodes CDR1 MDHEN and CDR2 SYDVKM.

The chain employs TRBV18 and TRBJ2-7; 11 bases agree with TRBD2. Germline V gives CDR1 KGHSH, CDR2 LQKENI. This CDR3 comprises 16 residues. The trim removed 3 bases at V and 2 bases at J, leaving 6 bases unmatched. This CDR3 is CASSPTLLAGAYEQYF. For the CDR3, the DNA is TGTGCCAGCTCACCTACCTTACTAGCGGGAGCCTACGAGCAGTACTTC.

The J gene is TRBJ2-3, the V gene TRBV5-5; D is unclear. CDR3 length equals 14 residues. Germline CDR1 reads SGHKS; CDR2 reads YYEKEE (reference sequence). Deletions cut 1 base from V and 5 bases from J, with 11 bases between. CDR3 protein: CASSLFAVEDTQYF. CDR3 in DNA: TGTGCCAGCAGCTTGTTTGCAGTTGAAGATACGCAGTATTTT.

This clone was recorded only once. CDR3 in DNA: TGTGCCAGCAGCCCTAATGGAGCGGGAGGGTCCTACAATGAGCAGTTCTTC. It encodes CASSPNGAGGSYNEQFF. The gene calls are TRBV27 and TRBJ2-1; 10 positions agree with TRBD2. J gave up 1 base and V 6 bases, and 9 bases lay outside the gene matches. This CDR3 spans 17 amino acids. Germline V gene lookup returns CDR1 MNHEY and CDR2 SMNVEV (reference sequence).

The chain couples TRBV23-1 to TRBJ2-2; D may be TRBD1 (6 bases). TRBV23-1 is filed as an ORF, its function uncertain. The CDR3 covers 13 residues. V was trimmed by 8 bases and J by 6 bases, leaving 13 bases between them. The CDR3 is CASGRYRAGELFF. The CDR3 nucleotides read TGCGCCAGCGGGCGCTACAGGGCCGGGGAGCTGTTTTTT.

This clone was counted a single time. This chain joins TRBV5-8 and TRBJ2-4, with 7 nucleotides matching TRBD1. CDR3 size: 17 residues. Looked up from germline, CDR1 is SGHTS and CDR2 is YDEGEE. V gave up 7 bases and J gave up 2 bases; unmatched junction bases: 15. Here the CDR3 DNA reads TGTGCCAGCGGGCTCTCGACAGGGACGGCCTCCAAAAACATTCAGTACTTC. The encoded protein is CASGLSTGTASKNIQYF.

This clone was recorded once. V is TRBV5-6 and J is TRBJ2-3, with D perhaps matching TRBD1 (6 bases). This CDR3 has 16 amino acids. Germline loops: CDR1 SGHDT, CDR2 YYEEEE. V was cut by 3 bases and J by 3 bases, with 17 bases left in between. The CDR3 protein is CASSSQGHTLTDTQYF. The CDR3 DNA sequence: TGTGCCAGCAGCTCACAGGGCCACACACTGACAGATACGCAGTATTTT.

The V gene is TRBV9, the J gene TRBJ2-7; D is possibly TRBD1 (6 bases). Germline lookup yields CDR1 SGDLS and CDR2 YYNGEE. This CDR3 has 15 residues. Trimming shortened V by 2 bases and J by 4 bases, and 16 bases separated the two germline ends. Here the CDR3 reads CASSVAGTRDYEQYF. The CDR3, as DNA: TGTGCCAGCAGCGTCGCCGGGACACGAGATTACGAGCAGTACTTC. Full variable domain (outside the CDR3, taken from reference TRBV9 and TRBJ2-7): DSGVTQTPKHLITATGQRVTLRCSPRSGDLSVYWYQQSLDQGLQFLIQYYNGEERAKGNILERFSAQQFPDLHSELNLSSLELGDSALYFCASSVAGTRDYEQYFGPGTRLTVT.

The chain uses TRBV2 and TRBJ2-7, with TRBD1 identical over 7 bases. Per the germline V gene, CDR1 is SNHLY and CDR2 is FYNNEI. V gave up 10 bases and J gave up 2 bases; unmatched junction bases: 11. The CDR3 has 14 residues. Written as DNA, the CDR3 is TGTGCCACCTCCCCACAGGGGCGCCCCTACGAGCAGTACTTC. It is translated as CATSPQGRPYEQYF.